Shown below are 7 T cell receptor beta chains from a single sample sequenced in a study of T cell repertoires in ileal Crohn's disease. The repertoire was sequenced with immunoSEQ multiplex PCR; TCRdb's copy has only in-frame clones and lacks some. This table holds around 8,000 clones, 60% to 85% found once. The source material was ileal tissue. The receptors were gathered from an adult with Crohn's disease.

The V and J genes are TRBV15 and TRBJ1-1, with D maybe TRBD1 (6 bases). CDR1 and CDR2 from the germline V gene are LNHNV and YYDKDF (reference sequence). This CDR3 region has 16 residues. V gave up 0 bases and J gave up 4 bases, with 15 bases separating them. The CDR3 loop reads CATSRDRVGGSTEAFF. In DNA, the CDR3 is TGTGCCACCAGCAGAGATCGCGTAGGGGGAAGCACTGAAGCTTTCTTT.

V usage is TRBV5-6 and J usage is TRBJ1-2; 7 bases map to TRBD1. The CDR3 loop spans 14 amino acids. J was trimmed by 4 bases and V by 6 bases; bases with no gene match: 9. The germline V gene encodes CDR1 SGHDT and CDR2 YYEEEE. This chain's CDR3 is CASNPDRAPYGYTF. In DNA form, the CDR3 reads TGTGCCAGCAACCCTGACAGGGCCCCCTATGGCTACACCTTC.

A word on this clone: This CDR3 is also generated by other DNA sequences in the sample. The CDR3 DNA sequence: TGTGCCAGCAGCTTACGGGGGGAGCAGTTCTTC. Encoded protein: CASSLRGEQFF. The rearrangement links TRBV5-4 to TRBJ2-1, with a tentative D call TRBD2 (6 bases). The CDR3 runs to 11 residues. Trimming took 2 bases from V and 10 from J, leaving 7 bases between them. Germline V gene lookup returns CDR1 SGHNT and CDR2 YYREEE (reference sequence).

The chain couples TRBV28 to TRBJ2-3; possible D gene TRBD2, 5 bases. Germline V CDR1 and CDR2: MDHEN, SYDVKM. This CDR3 comprises 11 residues. V lost 11 bases and J lost 4, with 10 bases in between. The DNA of the CDR3 is TGTGCCGGAGGAAGCTCAGATACGCAGTATTTT. Translating gives CAGGSSDTQYF.

The rearrangement uses TRBV29-1 and TRBJ2-1; 7 bases align to TRBD2. With 6 bases clipped from V and 4 bases from J, the junction kept 9 bases outside the gene matches. CDR1 and CDR2 from the germline V gene are SQVTM and ANQGSEA. The CDR3 has 14 amino acids. The DNA for the CDR3 is TGCAGCGTGGTAAGCGGGGCCCTATACAATGAGCAGTTCTTC. This gives the protein CSVVSGALYNEQFF.

This clone was counted only a few times. The rearrangement joins TRBV7-3 to TRBJ2-3; D not certain. Germline CDR1 is SGHTA and CDR2 is FQGTGA. Trimming left V 5 bases short and J 6 bases short, with 12 bases between. This CDR3 has 13 residues. CDR3 nucleotide sequence: TGTGCCAGCAGCAATAACGTCCGGGATACGCAGTATTTT. Its protein product is CASSNNVRDTQYF.

This sequence joins TRBV4-1 and TRBJ1-4; D possibly corresponds to TRBD1 (5 bases). Per the germline V gene, CDR1 is MGHRA and CDR2 is YSYEKL. V was clipped by 0 bases and J by 2 bases, with 10 bases between them. The CDR3 is 16 amino acids. The CDR3, as DNA: TGCGCCAGCAGCCAAGATCAGGGCGCTACTAATGAAAAACTGTTTTTT. Protein: CASSQDQGATNEKLFF.